These 3 T cell receptor beta chains share one sample of origin, sequenced in a study of blood T cell repertoires in COVID-19. Some clones are missing from TCRdb's copy, which holds only in-frame ones; the method was immunoSEQ multiplex PCR. The sample records about 320,000 clones, approximately 90% being singletons. Source material: peripheral blood. These receptors all come from a woman aged 30 to 39 with COVID-19, enrolled during active disease.

In this sample, this clone turned up once. V gene TRBV28 combines with J gene TRBJ1-3; D remains unclear. Trimming took off 5 bases at V and 0 bases at J, with 8 bases between the two ends. Germline CDR1 and CDR2: MDHEN and SYDVKM. This CDR3 contains 14 residues. DNA of the CDR3: TGTGCCAGCAGTCCAAATTCCTCTGGAAACACCATATATTTT. This codes for CASSPNSSGNTIYF.

This clone has only a few counts. Other DNA sequences in the sample encode the same CDR3. The CDR3 is CASSPTGGGQPQHF. The CDR3 DNA reads TGTGCCAGCAGTCCAACTGGGGGAGGTCAGCCCCAGCATTTT. V gene TRBV27 combines with J gene TRBJ1-5; maybe TRBD1 (5 bases). The V end lost 5 bases, the J end lost 6 bases, and 14 bases lay between the germline ends. This CDR3 is built from 14 residues. Germline values: CDR1 MNHEY, CDR2 SMNVEV (reference sequence).

The V gene is TRBV9, the J gene TRBJ2-7; TRBD1 agrees at 7 bases. The CDR3 sequence is 16 residues long. CDR1 is SGDLS, CDR2 YYNGEE, per germline. V lost 0 bases to trimming and J lost 4 bases; unmatched junction nucleotides: 10. The CDR3 bases are TGTGCCAGCAGCGTAGAGGACAGGCCCGGTTTATACGAGCAGTACTTC. Translation: CASSVEDRPGLYEQYF. Full variable domain (missing parts from reference TRBV9 and TRBJ2-7): DSGVTQTPKHLITATGQRVTLRCSPRSGDLSVYWYQQSLDQGLQFLIQYYNGEERAKGNILERFSAQQFPDLHSELNLSSLELGDSALYFCASSVEDRPGLYEQYFGPGTRLTVT.